This T cell receptor beta chain was found in a study of blood T cell repertoires in COVID-19. Across the study: From T cells, B-cell-depleted T cells, or PBMCs came the material, which was cDNA or gDNA.

For recovered donors of Cohort 3, there were two negative PCRs, clearance, or symptom resolution. The protocol was immunoSEQ multiplex PCR, while the TCRdb copy is restricted to in-frame clones and leaves out a portion. The repertoire has roughly 400,000 clones, just under 90% of them found once; the top ten carry 1.5% to 2%. With 0 bases removed from V and 3 bases from J, the gap between germline ends came to 15 bases. This CDR3 has 16 residues. Germline assignment: CDR1 SGHAT and CDR2 FQNNGV. This rearrangement joins TRBV11-2 to TRBJ2-7; possibly TRBD2 for D (7 bases). The sample consisted of PBMCs or T cells enriched from blood (not recorded which). This TCR derives from a woman in her twenties or thirties who had recovered from COVID-19. As DNA, the CDR3 is TGTGCCAGCAGCTTAGATCGGGGGGCAGGATACTACGAGCAGTACTTC. Translating gives CASSLDRGAGYYEQYF. Full variable domain (rest looked up from reference TRBV11-2 and TRBJ2-7): EAGVAQSPRYKIIEKRQSVAFWCNPISGHATLYWYQQILGQGPKLLIQFQNNGVVDDSQLPKDRFSAERLKGVDSTLKIQPAKLEDSAVYLCASSLDRGAGYYEQYFGPGTRLTVT.